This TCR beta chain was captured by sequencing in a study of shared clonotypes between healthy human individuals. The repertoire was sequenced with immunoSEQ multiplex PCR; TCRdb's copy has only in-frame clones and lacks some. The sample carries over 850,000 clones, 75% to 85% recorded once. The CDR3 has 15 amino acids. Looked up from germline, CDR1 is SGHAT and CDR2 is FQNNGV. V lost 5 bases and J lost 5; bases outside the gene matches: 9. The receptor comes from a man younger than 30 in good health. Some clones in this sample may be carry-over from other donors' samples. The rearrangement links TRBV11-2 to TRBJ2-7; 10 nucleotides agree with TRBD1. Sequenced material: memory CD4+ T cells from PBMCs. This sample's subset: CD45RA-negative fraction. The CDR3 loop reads CASSPLTGGWDEQYF. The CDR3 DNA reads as TGTGCCAGCAGCCCGCTGACAGGGGGCTGGGACGAGCAGTACTTC.